One sample yielded the 2 T cell receptor beta chains listed below, sequenced in a study of Tregs in tolerant kidney transplant recipients (dated by TCRdb to about 2019). The library was prepared using the immunoSEQ multiplex PCR assay. The source is immuneACCESS, and TCRdb retained only in-frame sequences with V and J called. Part of the clones is not carried over; for the studies checked, unresolved V genes explain less than half of this, and the remainder is unexplained. Counted in this sample were 50,000 to 80,000 clones; about 98% of them appeared once. Together, the top ten hold approximately 0.34% of the sample. The sample's time point label, decoded: blood sample drawn before combined kidney and bone marrow transplant. This material consisted of Tregs from blood, taken before the transplant. Every receptor here comes from a human donor who received a combined kidney and bone marrow transplant.

This clone was counted a single time. This chain connects TRBV4-2 to TRBJ2-3, with D hard to call. Per germline, CDR1 LGHNA and CDR2 YNFKEQ. There are 13 residues in the CDR3. Trimming pared 1 base from V and 5 bases from J, leaving 7 bases between. CDR3 protein: CASSQGALDTQYF. The CDR3 coding sequence is TGTGCCAGCAGCCAAGGGGCATTAGATACGCAGTATTTT.

This clone was recorded once. This rearrangement joins TRBV7-2 to TRBJ1-1; D might be TRBD1 (5 bases). Between the trimmed V and J ends, which lost 5 bases and 1 base, there was a span of 8 bases. Germline assignment: CDR1 SGHTA and CDR2 FQGNSA. This CDR3 is built from 13 residues. The CDR3, as DNA: TGTGCCAGCAGCGACGGGGGGAACACTGAAGCTTTCTTT. Translated: CASSDGGNTEAFF.